The 10 T cell receptor beta chains presented below share a single source sample, sequenced in a study of identical twins (dated by TCRdb to 2016 to 2017). The library was generated by 5' RACE. The sample was run on an Illumina HiSeq 2000. TCRdb handled the public reads itself, with Q25 trimming in fastp and clone calling in MiXCR, and kept productive beta chains. Identical CDR3 protein sequences are pooled into one entry, listed with their most common genes and DNA. This sample lists roughly 1,500,000 distinct CDR3 sequences; about 30% were detected once. The ten largest clones take up 0.27% of the sample. Sequencing was done on a sample of cord blood. The receptors were gathered from a newborn girl in good health.

This clonotype has more than one count but fewer than ten. The chain joins TRBV7-9 to TRBJ1-1; D is unresolved. The CDR3 extends over 15 amino acids. Per germline, CDR1 SEHNR and CDR2 FQNEAQ (reference sequence). The V gene lost 5 bases and the J gene lost 0 bases, with 13 bases spanning the gap. The CDR3 here is CASSPIQALNTEAFF. CDR3 bases: TGTGCCAGCAGCCCCATCCAGGCTCTGAACACTGAAGCTTTCTTT.

This clonotype was seen a handful of times. The chain recombines TRBV4-2 with TRBJ1-1, with a weak D call TRBD1 (5 bases). The germline V gene has CDR1 LGHNA and CDR2 YNFKEQ. V lost 1 base and J 4 bases, leaving 13 bases between the germline ends. This CDR3 is built from 15 residues. Here the CDR3 reads CASSQAVRVGTEAFF. Written as DNA, the CDR3 is TGTGCCAGCAGCCAAGCGGTCAGGGTGGGCACTGAAGCTTTCTTT.

This clonotype has just a few counts. The chain has TRBV4-2 and TRBJ2-5; D is unclear. V lost 0 bases, J lost 0 bases, and 5 bases lay in between. This CDR3 comprises 14 residues. Germline assignment: CDR1 LGHNA and CDR2 YNFKEQ. For the CDR3, the DNA is TGTGCCAGCAGCCAAGACCAGCACCAAGAGACCCAGTACTTC. The encoded protein is CASSQDQHQETQYF.

The V call is TRBV20-1, the J call TRBJ2-7; maybe TRBD2 (5 bases). CDR3 length: 14 amino acids. V lost 0 bases and J lost 5, with 14 bases in between. The V gene's germline CDR1 is DFQATT and CDR2 SNEGSKA (reference sequence). The CDR3 reads CSARDEGFLDEQYF. CDR3 DNA: TGCAGTGCTAGAGATGAGGGTTTTTTGGACGAGCAGTACTTC.

The gene calls are TRBV28 and TRBJ1-5; TRBD1 is a possible D gene (5 bases). Germline V gene data show CDR1 as MDHEN and CDR2 as SYDVKM. V lost 2 bases, J lost 3 bases, and 14 bases lay in between. The CDR3 is made up of 16 amino acids. DNA for the CDR3: TGTGCCAGCAGTTTACTCGCCAGGGAGATCAATCAGCCCCAGCATTTT. It is translated as CASSLLAREINQPQHF.

The chain combines TRBV28 with TRBJ2-1, with TRBD1 identical over 9 bases. The DNA end is more similar to TRBJ2-7, so the J call may be wrong. CDR3 length: 15 amino acids. The V gene's germline CDR1 is MDHEN and CDR2 SYDVKM. In nucleotides, the CDR3 is TGTGCCAGCAGTTTTTGGGACAGGGCAGACAATGAGCAGTACTTC. Its protein product is CASSFWDRADNEQYF.

This clonotype was counted at least ten times. J is TRBJ2-7 and V is TRBV29-1, with D possibly being TRBD2 (5 bases). V was cut by 4 bases and J by 4 bases, with 11 bases left in between. The CDR3 totals 12 residues. CDR1 and CDR2 from the germline V gene are SQVTM and ANQGSEA. CDR3 in DNA: TGCAGCGTTGTTTCCGGGGATTACGAGCAGTACTTC. It codes for CSVVSGDYEQYF.

The chain couples TRBV5-4 to TRBJ2-6; a possible D gene is TRBD1 (7 bases). CDR3 length equals 16 residues. Germline CDR1 reads SGHNT; CDR2 reads YYREEE (reference sequence). V lost 3 bases, J lost 3 bases, and 13 bases lay in between. The CDR3 loop reads CASSWGDRSGANVLTF. The CDR3 DNA is TGTGCCAGCAGCTGGGGGGACAGAAGTGGGGCCAACGTCCTGACTTTC.

Worth noting for this clonotype: This may arise from a read error, as a much more abundant clone is one base away. This chain connects TRBV29-1 to TRBJ2-1; tentative D call: TRBD2 (7 bases). This CDR3 is built from 15 residues. Germline CDR1 and CDR2: SQVTM and ANQGSEA. As DNA, the CDR3 is TGCAGCGTTGAGGGGGGGCTAGACTCCTACAATGAGCGGTTCTTC. Its translation: CSVEGGLDSYNERFF.

V is TRBV27 and J is TRBJ2-1; D perhaps matches TRBD2 (5 bases). This CDR3 has 14 residues. Germline CDR1 reads MNHEY; CDR2 reads SMNVEV (reference sequence). With 7 bases removed from V and 9 bases from J, the gap between germline ends came to 19 bases. The CDR3 reads CASTPTILDFEQFF. CDR3 nucleotide sequence: TGTGCCAGCACCCCAACTATACTAGACTTTGAGCAGTTCTTC.